The following is a T cell receptor (beta chain) sequence with its context. There is no known antigen for this receptor. It has no much larger one-base neighbor in the sample; base qualities were not kept. The sample belongs to a study of blood T cell repertoires in COVID-19 (dated by TCRdb to the early 2020s). Some background on the complete study: The collaborator samples originated in the United States, Italy and Spain and spanned the acute and convalescent phases of COVID-19. Subjects who had been exposed to COVID-19, were actively infected with it, or had recovered from it provided the deeply sampled blood TCRbeta repertoires that made up the dataset. The material from the prospective study consisted of cDNA or gDNA derived from T cells, B-cell-depleted T cells, or PBMCs. Samples were obtained from the ongoing ImmuneRACE study (first 160 participants) and from some 1,300 subjects provided by 6 global collaborators. The repertoires were made available in a free public database intended to serve as a resource for research on the immune response to SARS-CoV-2. A de-identified subject ID, COVID-19 status, age in years and sex were almost always included in the sample metadata. HLA class I and class II types, where available, came from metadata supplied by the sample provider rather than from assay-based typing. On the study overall, not on this receptor specifically: The quantity of clinical and demographic metadata differed by source and by participant and was supplied without curation.

The immunoSEQ Assay, a bias-controlled multiplex PCR, was used to amplify TCRbeta CDR3 regions from genomic DNA. Turning to the authors' computational methods: Within the assay, amplification of reference gene primers was used to estimate how many nucleated cells each sample contained. To quantify the absolute abundance of each unique TCRbeta CDR3 rearrangement, sequence reads were collapsed and filtered. For each sample, productive Simpson clonality was calculated as the square root of Simpson's diversity index across productive rearrangements. TCRdb carries this immuneACCESS record with in-frame sequences only. Its versions omit some clonotypes, under half of them owing to an unresolved V gene in the studies checked, with the rest unexplained. The V and J calls and clone size were taken over from that table, and D and trimming were inferred from the DNA. The sample contains 300,000 to 400,000 clones, 87% of them found a single time. The ten largest clones represent over 6% of the sample.

Based on the germline V gene, the CDR1 and CDR2 sequences are SGHTS and YDEGEE. Spanning cysteine to phenylalanine, the CDR3 consists of 20 amino acids. Here the CDR3 DNA is all that survives: 60 bases in frame from base 1. V loses 0 bases of germline sequence and J loses 0 bases, and the interval between the two ends is 19 bases. In Seattle, one collaborating source enrolled patients while the infection was active and tracked those patients longitudinally over the course of disease. Collaborating institutions collected whole blood in K2EDTA tubes following their own protocols. For TCRbeta analysis, collaborator samples were shipped as frozen whole blood, as isolated PBMCs, or as DNA extracted from either sample type.

Recombination linked TRBV5-8 to TRBJ2-6, with the D gene too uncertain to name. The origin of this receptor is a woman aged 45 to 65 with COVID-19, enrolled during active disease. Sequences were obtained from peripheral blood. The CDR3 protein sequence reads: CASSLALSSARFSGANVLTF. Read as DNA, the sequence is TGTGCCAGCAGCTTGGCCTTATCGTCAGCGAGATTCTCTGGGGCCAACGTCCTGACTTTC.